This T cell receptor beta chain was documented in a study of identical twins. Points from the study as a whole: Models predicted less out-of-frame TCR alpha sharing in monozygotic twins than was found.

TCRdb passed the 5' RACE reads through MiXCR, listing each CDR3 protein once. This sample has roughly 540,000 distinct CDR3 sequences; roughly 21% occur once, and the top ten carry around 1%. The V and J ends lost 6 bases and 2 bases, in that order; junction bases with no gene match: 3. The CDR3 spans 14 residues. Germline CDR1 is MNHNS and CDR2 is SASEGT. Turning to this clonotype: Its antigen remains unidentified.

The same specimen was also included in a second study, on T cells expressing NK-cell markers.

The sample taken for sequencing was CD4+ T cells sorted from blood. This clonotype was sampled from a woman aged 18-35 years in good health. V is TRBV6-1 and J is TRBJ2-3, with 9 bases identical to TRBD1. The CDR3: CASRRDRDTDTQYF. The CDR3 DNA follows: TGTGCCAGCAGAAGGGACAGGGACACAGATACGCAGTATTTT.